This T cell receptor (beta chain) emerged from a study of blood T cell repertoires in COVID-19. Whole-study context: Samples taken during acute and convalescent COVID-19 were collected in the United States, Italy and Spain. T cells, B-cell-depleted T cells, or PBMCs supplied cDNA or gDNA.

V was clipped by 5 bases and J by 4 bases; unmatched bases: 11. CDR1 SGHRS and CDR2 YFSETQ come from the germline V gene. CDR3 length: 17 amino acids. Original processing methods: Estimates of nucleated cell counts were drawn from the amplification of reference gene primers. The assay was immunoSEQ multiplex PCR, and TCRdb's table has in-frame clones only and misses some. Clonal size and the V and J genes are those of that table, whereas D and trimming came from the DNA. This sample has around 160,000 clones; 87% occur once, and the top ten carry about 6.5%. The chain links TRBV5-1 to TRBJ2-2; 10 bases line up with TRBD1. Sequencing was carried out using peripheral blood. The receptor was derived from a man at least 80 years old with acute or convalescent COVID-19. CDR3 bases: TGCGCCAGCAGAGGACGGCCGGGACAGGGGTTCACCGGGGAGCTGTTTTTT. This translates into CASRGRPGQGFTGELFF.